A selection of T cell receptor beta chains follows, all from one sample in a study of radiation and T cells in renal cell carcinoma. Sequencing was performed with immunoSEQ multiplex PCR; in TCRdb, only in-frame clones are kept and a portion is missing. Seen here are around 130,000 clones, approximately 78% observed once, and the top ten hold under 2.5%. The material was blood, obtained from a patient whose treatment included radiotherapy and nephrectomy. These receptors all come from a woman aged 55-75 years with renal cell carcinoma. Each CDR3 is given with its conserved first and last residue. The D gene is left open where the match is weak. Rows give clone size only sometimes, using once, few, many, or a class for an expanded clone.

d_gene: TRBD1; v_gene: TRBV6-4; abundance: NA; j_gene: TRBJ2-3; CDR3aa: CASSDGQGSTDTQYF; CDR3nt: TGTGCCAGCAGTGACGGACAGGGGAGCACAGATACGCAGTATTTT
d_gene: NA; v_gene: TRBV11-3; abundance: NA; j_gene: TRBJ2-1; CDR3aa: CASSPRQSSYNEQFF; CDR3nt: TGTGCCAGCAGCCCAAGACAGAGCTCCTACAATGAGCAGTTCTTC
d_gene: NA; v_gene: TRBV28; abundance: few; j_gene: TRBJ1-4; CDR3aa: CASSLRSTNEKLFF; CDR3nt: TGTGCCAGCAGTTTAAGATCAACTAATGAAAAACTGTTTTTT
d_gene: NA; v_gene: TRBV29-1; abundance: NA; j_gene: TRBJ2-3; CDR3aa: CSVSQGFTDTQYF; CDR3nt: TGCAGCGTGAGCCAAGGCTTCACAGATACGCAGTATTTT
d_gene: NA; v_gene: TRBV9; abundance: few; j_gene: TRBJ2-7; CDR3aa: CASSAQVYTYEQYF; CDR3nt: TGTGCCAGCAGCGCTCAAGTCTATACCTACGAGCAGTACTTC
d_gene: NA; v_gene: TRBV16; abundance: NA; j_gene: TRBJ1-1; CDR3aa: CASSQGRAPEAFF; CDR3nt: TGTGCCAGCAGCCAAGGTCGGGCTCCTGAAGCTTTCTTT
d_gene: NA; v_gene: TRBV6-1; abundance: NA; j_gene: TRBJ1-2; CDR3aa: CAKTGGVDGYTF; CDR3nt: TGTGCTAAAACGGGGGGCGTAGATGGCTACACCTTC
d_gene: NA; v_gene: TRBV10-3; abundance: NA; j_gene: TRBJ1-6; CDR3aa: CAISESSYNSPLHF; CDR3nt: TGTGCCATCAGTGAGAGCTCCTATAATTCACCCCTCCACTTT
d_gene: TRBD2; v_gene: TRBV5-4; abundance: few; j_gene: TRBJ2-1; CDR3aa: CASSLPGGVSNEQFF; CDR3nt: TGTGCCAGCAGCCTCCCGGGGGGGGTCTCCAATGAGCAGTTCTTC
d_gene: TRBD2; v_gene: TRBV6-1; abundance: NA; j_gene: TRBJ2-1; CDR3aa: CASSPGLAVYNEQFF; CDR3nt: TGTGCCAGCAGTCCGGGACTAGCGGTATACAATGAGCAGTTCTTC
d_gene: NA; v_gene: TRBV4-1; abundance: NA; j_gene: TRBJ2-7; CDR3aa: CASSQGRGSYEQYF; CDR3nt: TGCGCCAGCAGCCAAGGCAGGGGCTCCTACGAGCAGTACTTC
d_gene: NA; v_gene: TRBV19; abundance: NA; j_gene: TRBJ1-1; CDR3aa: CASSMTPTGGMNTEAFF; CDR3nt: TGTGCCAGTAGTATGACACCCACGGGGGGTATGAACACTGAAGCTTTCTTT
d_gene: TRBD2; v_gene: TRBV4-3; abundance: once; j_gene: TRBJ2-2; CDR3aa: CASSQDRGLALNTGELFF; CDR3nt: TGCGCCAGCAGCCAAGATCGGGGACTAGCGCTGAACACCGGGGAGCTGTTTTTT
d_gene: NA; v_gene: TRBV4-1; abundance: NA; j_gene: TRBJ1-5; CDR3aa: CASSQDGGQPQHF; CDR3nt: TGCGCCAGCAGCCAAGATGGAGGACAGCCCCAGCATTTT
d_gene: TRBD2; v_gene: TRBV28; abundance: NA; j_gene: TRBJ2-2; CDR3aa: CASISREGDNTGELFF; CDR3nt: TGTGCCAGCATTAGCCGGGAGGGGGATAACACCGGGGAGCTGTTTTTT
d_gene: NA; v_gene: TRBV7-2; abundance: NA; j_gene: TRBJ2-2; CDR3aa: CASSLFLAPSPGELFF; CDR3nt: TGTGCCAGCAGCTTATTTCTAGCTCCGAGCCCCGGGGAGCTGTTTTTT
d_gene: NA; v_gene: TRBV6-5; abundance: once; j_gene: TRBJ1-2; CDR3aa: CASIDRKGPRYGYTF; CDR3nt: TGTGCCAGCATCGATCGGAAGGGACCGCGCTATGGCTACACCTTC
d_gene: TRBD1; v_gene: TRBV6-5; abundance: once; j_gene: TRBJ1-2; CDR3aa: CASRGTGDGYTF; CDR3nt: TGTGCCAGCAGAGGGACAGGGGATGGCTACACCTTC
d_gene: TRBD1; v_gene: TRBV28; abundance: many; j_gene: TRBJ1-6; CDR3aa: CASRGQGNSPLHF; CDR3nt: TGTGCCAGCAGGGGACAGGGAAATTCACCCCTCCACTTT
d_gene: NA; v_gene: TRBV7-2; abundance: NA; j_gene: TRBJ2-3; CDR3aa: CASSLGRDTQYF; CDR3nt: TGTGCCAGCAGCTTAGGGAGGGATACGCAGTATTTT
d_gene: NA; v_gene: TRBV5-1; abundance: NA; j_gene: TRBJ1-5; CDR3aa: CASRESYSNQPQHF; CDR3nt: TGCGCCAGCAGGGAGTCTTATAGCAATCAGCCCCAGCATTTT
d_gene: NA; v_gene: TRBV5-4; abundance: NA; j_gene: TRBJ1-4; CDR3aa: CASSMDGATNEKLFF; CDR3nt: TGTGCCAGCAGCATGGACGGGGCAACTAATGAAAAACTGTTTTTT
d_gene: NA; v_gene: TRBV19; abundance: NA; j_gene: TRBJ2-5; CDR3aa: CASRRQGQETQYF; CDR3nt: TGTGCCAGTAGGCGGCAGGGACAAGAGACCCAGTACTTC
d_gene: NA; v_gene: TRBV28; abundance: NA; j_gene: TRBJ1-2; CDR3aa: CASSLPGRHGYTF; CDR3nt: TGTGCCAGCAGTTTACCCGGCCGCCATGGCTACACCTTC
d_gene: TRBD1; v_gene: TRBV7-9; abundance: NA; j_gene: TRBJ1-5; CDR3aa: CASSLRGHDNQPQHF; CDR3nt: TGTGCCAGCAGCTTAAGGGGGCATGACAATCAGCCCCAGCATTTT
d_gene: TRBD2; v_gene: TRBV18; abundance: NA; j_gene: TRBJ2-7; CDR3aa: CASSPSPLAGAPYEQYF; CDR3nt: TGTGCCAGCTCACCATCGCCTCTAGCGGGAGCCCCCTACGAGCAGTACTTC
d_gene: NA; v_gene: TRBV2; abundance: NA; j_gene: TRBJ1-1; CDR3aa: CASSLTGGTTEAFF; CDR3nt: TGTGCCAGCAGTCTAACCGGTGGTACCACTGAAGCTTTCTTT
d_gene: NA; v_gene: TRBV4-1; abundance: NA; j_gene: TRBJ2-5; CDR3aa: CASSQAGRTETQYF; CDR3nt: TGCGCCAGCAGCCAAGCGGGGCGGACAGAGACCCAGTACTTC
d_gene: NA; v_gene: TRBV4-2; abundance: NA; j_gene: TRBJ2-2; CDR3aa: CASSPLDQNTGELFF; CDR3nt: TGTGCCAGCAGCCCCCTGGACCAGAACACCGGGGAGCTGTTTTTT
d_gene: NA; v_gene: TRBV9; abundance: NA; j_gene: TRBJ2-3; CDR3aa: CASSVEVDTQYF; CDR3nt: TGTGCCAGCAGCGTAGAAGTAGATACGCAGTATTTT
d_gene: NA; v_gene: TRBV29-1; abundance: NA; j_gene: TRBJ2-5; CDR3aa: CSVISDTQETQYF; CDR3nt: TGCAGCGTCATATCGGACACCCAAGAGACCCAGTACTTC
d_gene: NA; v_gene: TRBV7-9; abundance: once; j_gene: TRBJ1-1; CDR3aa: CASSLDGGPDEAFF; CDR3nt: TGTGCCAGCAGCTTAGATGGGGGTCCGGATGAAGCTTTCTTT
d_gene: TRBD2; v_gene: TRBV4-2; abundance: NA; j_gene: TRBJ2-2; CDR3aa: CASSQGGLAGVTGELFF; CDR3nt: TGTGCCAGCAGCCAAGGGGGACTAGCGGGAGTCACCGGGGAGCTGTTTTTT
d_gene: NA; v_gene: TRBV4-3; abundance: NA; j_gene: TRBJ2-5; CDR3aa: CASSQIASGETQYF; CDR3nt: TGCGCCAGCAGCCAAATAGCGTCCGGCGAGACCCAGTACTTC
d_gene: NA; v_gene: TRBV6-5; abundance: NA; j_gene: TRBJ1-2; CDR3aa: CASSYDNYGYTF; CDR3nt: TGTGCCAGCAGTTACGATAACTATGGCTACACCTTC
d_gene: TRBD1; v_gene: TRBV15; abundance: NA; j_gene: TRBJ1-1; CDR3aa: CATSKGQGVNTEAFF; CDR3nt: TGTGCCACCAGCAAGGGGCAGGGGGTGAACACTGAAGCTTTCTTT
d_gene: TRBD1; v_gene: TRBV19; abundance: NA; j_gene: TRBJ1-2; CDR3aa: CASSGTVYGYTF; CDR3nt: TGTGCCAGTAGCGGGACAGTCTATGGCTACACCTTC
d_gene: NA; v_gene: TRBV9; abundance: few; j_gene: TRBJ1-1; CDR3aa: CASSARAVNTEAFF; CDR3nt: TGTGCCAGCAGCGCCCGTGCAGTGAACACTGAAGCTTTCTTT
d_gene: NA; v_gene: TRBV21-1; abundance: NA; j_gene: TRBJ2-2; CDR3aa: CASSNKSGRWGGELFF; CDR3nt: TGTGCCAGCAGCAATAAATCAGGCCGTTGGGGCGGGGAGCTGTTTTTT
d_gene: NA; v_gene: TRBV4-1; abundance: NA; j_gene: TRBJ2-7; CDR3aa: CASSRISGPYEQYF; CDR3nt: TGCGCCAGCAGCCGTATTAGCGGCCCCTACGAGCAGTACTTC
d_gene: NA; v_gene: TRBV4-2; abundance: NA; j_gene: TRBJ2-5; CDR3aa: CASSQLWGALQETQYF; CDR3nt: TGTGCCAGCAGCCAGTTGTGGGGGGCCCTCCAAGAGACCCAGTACTTC
d_gene: NA; v_gene: TRBV5-1; abundance: NA; j_gene: TRBJ2-5; CDR3aa: CASSLISVRGTQYF; CDR3nt: TGCGCCAGCAGCTTGATCAGCGTTCGAGGGACCCAGTACTTC
d_gene: NA; v_gene: TRBV30; abundance: few; j_gene: TRBJ1-1; CDR3aa: CAWRGRLTTNTEAFF; CDR3nt: TGTGCCTGGAGAGGCCGGCTCACGACGAACACTGAAGCTTTCTTT
d_gene: NA; v_gene: TRBV21-1; abundance: NA; j_gene: TRBJ2-5; CDR3aa: CASSPQGASKETQYF; CDR3nt: TGTGCCAGCAGCCCGCAGGGGGCTTCGAAGGAGACCCAGTACTTC
d_gene: NA; v_gene: TRBV7-9; abundance: NA; j_gene: TRBJ1-1; CDR3aa: CASSRGGNTEAFF; CDR3nt: TGTGCCAGCAGTCGCGGGGGGAACACTGAAGCTTTCTTT
d_gene: TRBD2; v_gene: TRBV5-4; abundance: NA; j_gene: TRBJ2-1; CDR3aa: CASSWRLAGGTDQQFF; CDR3nt: TGTGCCAGCAGCTGGCGACTAGCGGGGGGGACTGATCAGCAGTTCTTC
d_gene: TRBD1; v_gene: TRBV5-1; abundance: NA; j_gene: TRBJ1-4; CDR3aa: CASSLTGGTDEKLFF; CDR3nt: TGCGCCAGCAGCTTGACAGGGGGTACAGATGAAAAACTGTTTTTT
d_gene: NA; v_gene: TRBV5-1; abundance: NA; j_gene: TRBJ2-3; CDR3aa: CASSLEDTQYF; CDR3nt: TGCGCCAGCAGCTTGGAAGATACGCAGTATTTT
d_gene: TRBD2; v_gene: TRBV9; abundance: NA; j_gene: TRBJ2-1; CDR3aa: CASTPKGAGDNEQFF; CDR3nt: TGTGCCAGCACCCCGAAGGGCGCGGGGGACAATGAGCAGTTCTTC
d_gene: NA; v_gene: TRBV6-5; abundance: NA; j_gene: TRBJ1-6; CDR3aa: CASSSWPGTNSPLHF; CDR3nt: TGTGCCAGCAGTTCCTGGCCGGGGACAAATTCACCCCTCCACTTT
d_gene: TRBD1; v_gene: TRBV5-1; abundance: NA; j_gene: TRBJ1-3; CDR3aa: CASSPTGDSRSGNTIYF; CDR3nt: TGCGCCAGCAGCCCAACCGGGGACAGCCGCTCTGGAAACACCATATATTTT
d_gene: NA; v_gene: TRBV25-1; abundance: once; j_gene: TRBJ2-7; CDR3aa: CASTGSGVNEQYF; CDR3nt: TGTGCCAGCACCGGTTCGGGGGTTAACGAGCAGTACTTC
d_gene: TRBD1; v_gene: TRBV6-6; abundance: NA; j_gene: TRBJ1-2; CDR3aa: CASQGGETNYGYTF; CDR3nt: TGTGCCAGCCAGGGGGGGGAGACGAACTATGGCTACACCTTC
d_gene: NA; v_gene: TRBV11-1; abundance: NA; j_gene: TRBJ1-2; CDR3aa: CASSFGGSGLYGYTF; CDR3nt: TGTGCCAGCAGCTTTGGGGGGTCCGGGCTCTATGGCTACACCTTC
d_gene: TRBD2; v_gene: TRBV19; abundance: once; j_gene: TRBJ2-5; CDR3aa: CASSIGDAGAQYF; CDR3nt: TGTGCCAGTAGTATTGGGGATGCGGGGGCCCAGTACTTC
d_gene: NA; v_gene: TRBV7-9; abundance: NA; j_gene: TRBJ1-1; CDR3aa: CASSLRTEGTEAFF; CDR3nt: TGTGCCAGCAGTTTAAGGACAGAGGGCACTGAAGCTTTCTTT
d_gene: NA; v_gene: TRBV19; abundance: few; j_gene: TRBJ1-5; CDR3aa: CASRIDNQPQHF; CDR3nt: TGTGCCAGTAGGATTGACAATCAGCCCCAGCATTTT